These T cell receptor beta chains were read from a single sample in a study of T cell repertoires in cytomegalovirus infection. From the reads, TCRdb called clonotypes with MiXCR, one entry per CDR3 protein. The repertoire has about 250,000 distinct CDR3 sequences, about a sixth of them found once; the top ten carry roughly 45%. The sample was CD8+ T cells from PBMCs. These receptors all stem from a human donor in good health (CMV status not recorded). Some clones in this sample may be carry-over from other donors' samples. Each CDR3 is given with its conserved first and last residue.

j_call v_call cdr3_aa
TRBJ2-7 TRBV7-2 CASSLDSFYTYEQYF
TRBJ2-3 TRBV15 CATRSNVDTQYF
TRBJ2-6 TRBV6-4 CASSDSSGTGGGGANVLTF
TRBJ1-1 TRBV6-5 CAVTGPPGEAFF
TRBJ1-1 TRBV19 CASSTWSMNTEAFF
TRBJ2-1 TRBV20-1 CSAPDRARSSYNEQFF
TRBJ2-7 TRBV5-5 CASSLNLGRPEQYF
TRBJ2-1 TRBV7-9 CASSSGTSGAPKNLEQFF
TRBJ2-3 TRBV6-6 CASSYSGTSFVPDTQYF
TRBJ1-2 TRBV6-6 CASSDSSTGWDGYTF
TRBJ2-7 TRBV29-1 CSVASDRGGSYEQYF
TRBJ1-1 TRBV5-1 CASSLGVTGPNTEAFF
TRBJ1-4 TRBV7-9 CASSHRTAYNEKLFF
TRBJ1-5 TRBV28 CASSLLGDSNQPQHF
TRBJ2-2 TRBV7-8 CASSLGNARQGLNTGELFF
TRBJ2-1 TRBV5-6 CASSLVGAGGYNEQFF
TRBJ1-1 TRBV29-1 CSVQAGPKAFF
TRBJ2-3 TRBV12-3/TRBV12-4 CASRVGTDTQYF
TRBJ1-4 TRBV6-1 CASSATGYSATNEKLFF
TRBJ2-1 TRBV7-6 CASSDRFNPGDEQFF
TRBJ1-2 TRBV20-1 CSARDRGALYGYTF
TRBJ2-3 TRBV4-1 CASSQGLGGDTQYF